This paragraph covers one T cell receptor (beta chain) sequence. Its antigen is still unknown. The source of the sample is a study of Ad26.COV2.S vaccination and SARS-CoV-2 variants. For the study at large: In the COV1001 trial, the donor was in the Ad26.COV2.S arm.

Sequencing used immunoSEQ multiplex PCR; TCRdb keeps in-frame clones, though not all of them. Here the sample spans roughly 410,000 clones, about 80% being singletons. Broader study findings: The study found higher spike-specific TCR breadth in vaccine than placebo recipients. Measurement of non-spike TCR breadth gave similar results in vaccine and placebo recipients.

The CDR3 is 14 residues long. Germline assignment: CDR1 SGDLS and CDR2 YYNGEE. V dropped 3 bases and J dropped 3 bases, with 12 bases sitting between them. Treatment reported: roughly 19 received Ad26.COV2.S at low or high dose, single or two shots; 5 received placebo; per-sample allocation not given. The investigators took samples on day 63 after the first vaccine or placebo injection. Ad26 vector vaccine expressed Wuhan-strain SARS-CoV-2 spike. This TCR came from a person aged 18-60 years who received the Ad26.COV2.S COVID-19 vaccine or a placebo. The chain employs TRBV9 and TRBJ1-1, with no clear D. The specimen was peripheral blood, collected in a trial of Ad26.COV2.S vaccine versus placebo. This CDR3 reads CASSAVAGYTEAFF. As DNA, the CDR3 is TGTGCCAGCAGCGCCGTGGCGGGGTACACTGAAGCTTTCTTT.